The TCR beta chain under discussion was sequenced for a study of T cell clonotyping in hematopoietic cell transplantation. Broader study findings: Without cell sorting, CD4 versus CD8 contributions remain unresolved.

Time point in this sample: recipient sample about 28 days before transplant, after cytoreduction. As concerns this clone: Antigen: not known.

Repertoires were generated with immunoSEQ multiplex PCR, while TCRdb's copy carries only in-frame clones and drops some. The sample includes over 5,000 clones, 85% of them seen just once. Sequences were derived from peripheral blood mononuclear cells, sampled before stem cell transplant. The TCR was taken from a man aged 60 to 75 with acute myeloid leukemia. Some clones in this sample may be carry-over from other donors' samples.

DNA for the CDR3: TGTGCCAGCAGCTTGGGACAGGATGGCTACACCTTC. Its translation is CASSLGQDGYTF. The chain recombines TRBV6-6 with TRBJ1-2; TRBD1 aligns across 8 bases. The CDR3 loop spans 12 amino acids. CDR1 is MNHNY, CDR2 SVGAGI, per germline (reference sequence). The junction had 3 bases not matched to a gene; V was cut back by 6 bases and J by 6 bases.